This T cell receptor beta chain derives from a study of PD-1 blockade in classical Hodgkin lymphoma (dated by TCRdb to 2020 to 2021). With respect to the entire study: Nivolumab dosing was 3 mg/kg intravenously every 2 weeks, continuing until either disease progression or unacceptable toxicity. The study used CyTOF and TCR beta sequencing to define a peripheral blood immune signature of response to PD-1 blockade in classical Hodgkin lymphoma. What the study reported, not specific to this receptor: Baseline diversity similar to that of newly diagnosed patients was observed in trial patients achieving complete response, whereas significantly lower diversity was observed in partial responders and progressors. Baseline TCR diversity was reported as lower in newly diagnosed patients than in healthy donors, and lower still in relapsed/refractory patients. The study was restricted to a single clinical trial cohort, and the causes of repertoire differences, possibly disease activity or prior therapy, were left undefined. A significant rise by C4D1 was seen in CD4+ but not CD8+ TCR diversity (p=0.0027 vs p=0.16), with the rise being most apparent in complete responders (p=0.02). Lower diversity was observed in patients in whom nivolumab was started less than 1 year after ASCT, and these patients were excluded from later analyses so that confounding by immune reconstitution would be avoided.

Remarks on this clone: Its binding antigen is unknown. No base qualities exist here, and no much larger clone lies one base off it.

The Qiagen DNeasy kit was used to extract genomic DNA both from unsorted PBMCs and from the negatively selected CD4+ and CD8+ fractions. Using primers that anneal to V and J segments, immunoSEQ multiplex PCR amplified the TCR beta CDR3 regions. Amplification bias was minimized using a synthetic immune receptor repertoire, and residual bias was removed computationally after sequencing. Turning to the authors' computational methods: Repertoire diversity was quantified as the Shannon entropy index using custom Python scripts. The unsorted, CD4+ and CD8+ repertoires were each analyzed separately, with the exception of combined analyses, where CD4+ and CD8+ sequences were merged in silico. A clone counted as expanded when the clone's frequency after treatment rose at least 2-fold relative to C1D1, and clones undetected at baseline were given a pseudocount of 0.5. Singleton clones were defined as clones with 0 or 1 copy at C1D1, and non-singleton clones were defined as clones with 2 or more copies. By matching protein sequences in sorted samples from the same patient, clones expanded in unsorted samples were annotated as CD4+, CD8+ or unknown. Diversity changes from C1D1 to C4D1 were tested in paired samples using Wilcoxon tests. Drawn from immuneACCESS, this table holds only the in-frame rearrangements with V and J called that TCRdb kept. Clones are partly lost; checked studies trace under half to an unresolved V gene and leave the rest unexplained. D and trimming were read from the DNA, whereas the V and J calls and clone size are those reported in that table. The sample yields approximately 100,000 clones; around 88% were counted once. The ten largest clones represent around 6.6% of the sample.

The germline V gene encodes CDR1 WSHSY and CDR2 SAAADI. V was cut back by 8 bases and J by 0 bases, leaving a gap of 11 bases between them. There are 15 amino acids in the CDR3, from cysteine to phenylalanine inclusive. CDR3 DNA only is kept here, 45 bases in frame from base 1. The sample's time point, from its label and the paper: cycle 2 day 1 (C2D1) of nivolumab. Relapse after autologous stem cell transplantation had occurred in all trial patients, and cohorts A, B and C were distinguished by prior brentuximab vedotin exposure. A total of around 59 patients with relapsed/refractory classical Hodgkin lymphoma made up the trial cohort, and each patient's best overall response was complete response, partial response or progressive disease. Single-agent nivolumab was administered to trial patients in the multi-cohort phase II CheckMate 205 trial. An independent review committee assessed best overall response using the 2007 International Working Group response criteria. Trial PBMCs were obtained immediately prior to nivolumab initiation (C1D1) and on therapy at cycle 2 day 1 and cycle 4 day 1. Peripheral blood was collected in 8 mL Vacutainer Cell Preparation Tubes, from which PBMCs were isolated by centrifugation and then cryopreserved.

The TCR was taken from a human donor with classical Hodgkin lymphoma. Sequencing used peripheral blood mononuclear cells (PBMCs), obtained before the second cycle of nivolumab. This receptor chain uses TRBV10-2 and TRBJ2-6, with the D gene uncertain. The DNA sequence follows: TGCGCCAGCTCTTTGGCGAGCTCTGGGGCCAACGTCCTGACTTTC. Translated, this is CASSLASSGANVLTF.